The 27 T cell receptor beta chains below were found in one sample sequenced in a study of beta chain features in type 1 diabetes. Expressed TCRB transcripts got sequenced, as all isolated RNA was reverse transcribed. TCRdb's table, derived via immunoSEQ multiplex PCR, lists solely in-frame clones and lacks some. Of hundreds of thousands of clones in the sample, about 14% were seen once. Study-wide findings and caveats: Moderately but significantly shorter TCRB CDR3s were found in Type 1 diabetes patients in all four CD4+ subsets.

Their cognate antigens are unknown. The sequencing sample was made of naive CD4+ T cells from blood. The receptor source for this set is a man between 18 and 29 years old with type 1 diabetes.

This clone was counted between two and nine times. This chain uses TRBV29-1 with TRBJ2-3; 8 nucleotides align to TRBD1. V was clipped by 6 bases and J by 6 bases; unmatched bases: 14. The CDR3 totals 15 residues. Per germline, CDR1 SQVTM and CDR2 ANQGSEA. The CDR3: CSVALRGRKRDTQYF. CDR3 sequence (DNA): TGCAGCGTCGCCCTCAGGGGGCGCAAAAGGGATACGCAGTATTTT.

The chain carries TRBV28 and TRBJ1-1; 7 nucleotides align to TRBD1. J was trimmed by 5 bases and V by 7 bases; bases with no gene match: 4. The CDR3 sequence is 12 residues long. Germline V CDR1 and CDR2: MDHEN, SYDVKM. Here the CDR3 reads CASIQGGTEAFF. CDR3 nucleotides: TGTGCCAGCATCCAGGGGGGGACTGAAGCTTTCTTT.

This sequence joins TRBV13 and TRBJ2-7, with D unclear. This CDR3 is built from 12 residues. V lost 4 bases and J 3 bases, leaving 7 bases between the germline ends. CDR1 PRHDT and CDR2 FYEKMQ come from the germline V gene (reference sequence). The CDR3 DNA reads as TGTGCCAGCAGCTATACGATCTACGAGCAGTACTTC. This codes for CASSYTIYEQYF. The whole variable domain, filled in from reference TRBV13 and TRBJ2-7, reads AAGVIQSPRHLIKEKRETATLKCYPIPRHDTVYWYQQGPGQDPQFLISFYEKMQSDKGSIPDRFSAQQFSDYHSELNMSSLELGDSALYFCASSYTIYEQYFGPGTRLTVT.

This clone showed up just a few times. The genes are TRBV29-1 and TRBJ2-5; D is perhaps TRBD2 (6 bases). The germline V gene encodes CDR1 SQVTM and CDR2 ANQGSEA. Trimming removed 4 bases at V and 5 bases at J, with 17 bases between. This CDR3 contains 14 residues. The CDR3: CSVAGPHAGETQYF. CDR3 coding DNA: TGCAGCGTTGCAGGCCCTCACGCGGGGGAGACCCAGTACTTC.

This clone was seen a few times. V usage is TRBV7-2 and J usage is TRBJ2-7; 12 positions match TRBD2. The CDR3 runs to 15 residues. After removal of 5 bases from V and 2 bases from J, the junction contained 4 bases not matched to a gene. CDR1 and CDR2 (germline): SGHTA, FQGNSA. This CDR3 is CASSTGLAGTYEQYF. The CDR3 nucleotides read TGTGCCAGCAGCACAGGACTAGCGGGAACCTACGAGCAGTACTTC. Supplemented by reference TRBV7-2 and TRBJ2-7, the full variable domain reads GAGVSQSPSNKVTEKGKDVELRCDPISGHTALYWYRQSLGQGLEFLIYFQGNSAPDKSGLPSDRFSAERTGGSVSTLTIQRTQQEDSAVYLCASSTGLAGTYEQYFGPGTRLTVT.

The chain joins TRBV6-6 to TRBJ1-1; D unresolved. The CDR3 is 11 residues long. Between the trimmed V and J ends, which lost 2 bases and 7 bases, there was a span of 5 bases. Germline CDR1 and CDR2: MNHNY and SVGAGI (reference sequence). CDR3 amino acids: CASSYEVEAFF. The CDR3 DNA follows: TGTGCCAGCAGTTACGAAGTTGAAGCTTTCTTT.

This rearrangement joins TRBV4-2 to TRBJ2-7, with 9 bases aligning to TRBD2. The germline V gene encodes CDR1 LGHNA and CDR2 YNFKEQ. V lost 4 bases, J lost 5 bases, and 9 bases stayed unmatched. The CDR3 covers 15 residues. CDR3 sequence reads: CASSPEVLAGNEQYF. Written as DNA, the CDR3 is TGTGCCAGCAGCCCCGAGGTGCTAGCGGGAAACGAGCAGTACTTC.

This clone has only a few counts. The rearrangement uses TRBV4-3 and TRBJ2-3; TRBD1 might be the D (5 bases). The V gene lost 5 bases and the J gene lost 4 bases, with 19 bases spanning the gap. This CDR3 is built from 16 residues. In germline, CDR1 is LGHNA, CDR2 YSLEER. CDR3 in amino acids: CASSFGVTAGPDTQYF. As DNA, the CDR3 is TGCGCCAGCAGCTTTGGGGTAACAGCAGGGCCAGATACGCAGTATTTT.

The gene calls are TRBV7-6 and TRBJ1-5; 7 positions agree with TRBD1. J lost 4 bases, V lost 5 bases, and 8 bases had no gene match. This CDR3 contains 15 residues. Germline assignment: CDR1 SGHVS and CDR2 FNYEAQ. The CDR3 DNA is TGTGCCAGCAGCGCAGGGGGGAACGGAAATCAGCCCCAGCATTTT. Protein sequence: CASSAGGNGNQPQHF.

The chain joins TRBV5-1 to TRBJ2-7; 9 nucleotides align to TRBD2. The CDR3 loop spans 15 amino acids. The germline V gene has CDR1 SGHRS and CDR2 YFSETQ. Trimming cost V 0 bases and J 2 bases; bases outside gene matches: 3. CDR3 in amino acids: CASSLALAGTYEQYF. The CDR3 DNA reads TGCGCCAGCAGCTTGGCTCTAGCGGGGACCTACGAGCAGTACTTC.

The rearrangement uses TRBV27 and TRBJ1-5, with D possibly matching TRBD1 (5 bases). V was clipped by 2 bases and J by 5 bases, with 7 bases between them. Looked up from germline, CDR1 is MNHEY and CDR2 is SMNVEV (reference sequence). This CDR3 comprises 13 residues. The CDR3 region has the DNA TGTGCCAGCAGTTTAGAAGGGGATCAGCCCCAGCATTTT. This gives the protein CASSLEGDQPQHF.

In its sample, this clone was seen a few times. This chain links TRBV7-2 with TRBJ2-3; TRBD2 aligns across 11 bases. V shed 2 bases and J 4 bases; nucleotides not matched to a gene: 14. The CDR3 runs to 19 residues. CDR1 is SGHTA and CDR2 is FQGNSA in the germline V gene. The CDR3 here is CASSLTSGRGALPADTQYF. The CDR3 DNA follows: TGTGCCAGCAGCTTAACTAGCGGGAGAGGGGCCCTACCTGCAGATACGCAGTATTTT.

In this sample, this clone turned up a few times. The rearrangement joins TRBV5-4 to TRBJ2-1; either TRBD1 or TRBD2 may supply D (5 bases each). Germline CDR1 and CDR2: SGHNT and YYREEE (reference sequence). The CDR3 sequence is 15 residues long. V was cut by 0 bases and J by 5 bases, with 12 bases left in between. The chain's CDR3 is CASSLDRDGNNEQFF. The CDR3 DNA sequence: TGTGCCAGCAGCTTGGACCGGGACGGAAACAATGAGCAGTTCTTC.

CDR3 sequence (DNA): TGTGCCATCAGTGAAAGTGGGAATGGCTACACCTTC. Translating gives CAISESGNGYTF. The chain couples TRBV10-3 to TRBJ1-2, with D uncertain. Trimming took off 3 bases at V and 6 bases at J, with 8 bases between the two ends. Germline-derived CDR1 and CDR2 are ENHRY and SYGVKD. The CDR3 length is 12 residues.

This clone was seen a handful of times. The chain combines TRBV9 with TRBJ1-2; TRBD1 matches at 7 bases. V dropped 5 bases and J dropped 3; count of bases not matched to a gene: 7. There are 14 residues in the CDR3. Germline CDR1 reads SGDLS; CDR2 reads YYNGEE. The CDR3 reads CASSRNQGDYGYTF. The CDR3 nucleotides are TGTGCCAGCAGTCGGAACCAGGGGGACTATGGCTACACCTTC.

This clone has a handful of counts. The CDR3 sequence: CASSPPGLAGGYEQFF. DNA for the CDR3: TGTGCCAGCAGCCCCCCCGGACTAGCGGGAGGCTATGAGCAGTTCTTC. The V gene is TRBV5-4, the J gene TRBJ2-1, with TRBD2 identical over 14 bases. This CDR3 contains 16 residues. Per germline, CDR1 SGHNT and CDR2 YYREEE (reference sequence). V lost 4 bases and J lost 8; bases outside the gene matches: 8.

This clone has more than one count but fewer than ten. This chain connects TRBV4-1 to TRBJ2-7; tentative D call: TRBD1 (9 bases). Germline-derived CDR1 and CDR2 are MGHRA and YSYEKL. This CDR3 has 18 amino acids. Deletions cut 3 bases from V and 5 bases from J, with 26 bases between. CDR3 protein: CASSQGTVAGTGPNEQYF. CDR3 in DNA: TGCGCCAGCAGCCAGGGGACTGTAGCGGGGACAGGGCCGAACGAGCAGTACTTC.

The genes are TRBV4-2 and TRBJ2-7; 7 nucleotides line up with TRBD1. The CDR3 consists of 15 residues. Germline V gene data show CDR1 as LGHNA and CDR2 as YNFKEQ. With V trimmed by 4 bases and J by 3 bases, 9 bases remained unmatched. The CDR3 nucleotides are TGTGCCAGCAGCCCTACCCCGGGACAGAGCTACGAGCAGTACTTC. Its protein product is CASSPTPGQSYEQYF.

The chain joins TRBV7-2 to TRBJ2-3; D is perhaps TRBD2 (6 bases). Trimming left V 1 base short and J 2 bases short, with 19 bases between. The CDR3 runs 18 residues. Per the germline V gene, CDR1 is SGHTA and CDR2 is FQGNSA. This CDR3 is CASSLGVWRARYTDTQYF. The CDR3 DNA sequence: TGTGCCAGCAGCTTAGGAGTATGGAGGGCTCGATACACAGATACGCAGTATTTT.

J is TRBJ2-3 and V is TRBV7-9, with 12 bases fitting TRBD2. Trimming took 4 bases from V and 4 from J; bases not matched to a gene: 6. Germline loops: CDR1 SEHNR, CDR2 FQNEAQ (reference sequence). The CDR3 length is 16 residues. The CDR3 DNA reads as TGTGCCAGCAGCTACGGACTAGCGGGGTTCGCAGATACGCAGTATTTT. Translation gives CASSYGLAGFADTQYF.

Only a few counts were recorded for this clone. This chain links TRBV9 with TRBJ2-1, with TRBD1 as a possible D gene (6 bases). Trimming pared 4 bases from V and 2 bases from J, leaving 16 bases between. This CDR3 comprises 16 residues. CDR1 is SGDLS and CDR2 is YYNGEE in the germline V gene. CDR3 bases: TGTGCCAGCAGCCTACACGACAGGACGACCTACAATGAGCAGTTCTTC. It yields the protein CASSLHDRTTYNEQFF.

In its sample, this clone was seen a few times. This rearrangement joins TRBV30 to TRBJ2-2, with D unclear. Germline CDR1 reads GTSNPN; CDR2 reads SVGIG (reference sequence). The CDR3 is 13 amino acids. Trimming left V 0 bases short and J 3 bases short, with 5 bases between. The CDR3 is CAWSVYDTGELFF. In DNA form, the CDR3 reads TGTGCCTGGAGTGTATACGACACCGGGGAGCTGTTTTTT.

A few counts support this clone. The CDR3 DNA follows: TGTGCCAGCAGCTTGGGAGACAGGACAATCGACGAGCAGTACTTC. It codes for CASSLGDRTIDEQYF. V and J are TRBV5-4 and TRBJ2-7; tentatively, D is TRBD1 (6 bases). CDR3 size: 15 residues. V lost 0 bases, J lost 5 bases, and 15 bases lay in between. Germline values: CDR1 SGHNT, CDR2 YYREEE (reference sequence). Drawing the rest from reference TRBV5-4 and TRBJ2-7, the complete variable domain is ETGVTQSPTHLIKTRGQQVTLRCSSQSGHNTVSWYQQALGQGPQFIFQYYREEENGRGNFPPRFSGLQFPNYSSELNVNALELDDSALYLCASSLGDRTIDEQYFGPGTRLTVT.

The V call is TRBV4-3, the J call TRBJ2-1, with D tentatively TRBD1 (5 bases). The CDR3 consists of 16 residues. The V gene lost 0 bases and the J gene lost 2 bases, with 11 bases spanning the gap. Germline V lookup: CDR1 LGHNA, CDR2 YSLEER. The CDR3: CASSQDMAGPYNEQFF. In nucleotides, the CDR3 is TGCGCCAGCAGCCAAGATATGGCAGGGCCCTACAATGAGCAGTTCTTC.

This clone has a handful of counts. The V and J genes are TRBV7-2 and TRBJ1-5; D remains ambiguous. The CDR3 is made up of 13 amino acids. The germline gives CDR1 SGHTA, CDR2 FQGNSA. V lost 3 bases, J lost 0 bases, and 3 bases lay in between. The CDR3 sequence: CASSFGSNQPQHF. The CDR3 nucleotides read TGTGCCAGCAGCTTTGGTAGCAATCAGCCCCAGCATTTT. Based on the CDR3 plus reference TRBV7-2 and TRBJ1-5, the full variable domain is GAGVSQSPSNKVTEKGKDVELRCDPISGHTALYWYRQSLGQGLEFLIYFQGNSAPDKSGLPSDRFSAERTGGSVSTLTIQRTQQEDSAVYLCASSFGSNQPQHFGDGTRLSIL.

The chain's CDR3 is CAISEGRGTGELFF. The CDR3 DNA is TGTGCCATCAGTGAGGGTCGGGGCACCGGGGAGCTGTTTTTT. This chain connects TRBV10-3 to TRBJ2-2, with a weak D call TRBD2 (5 bases). CDR1 ENHRY and CDR2 SYGVKD come from the germline V gene. CDR3 size: 14 residues. With 2 bases removed from V and 4 bases from J, the gap between germline ends came to 8 bases.

The chain has TRBV6-1 and TRBJ2-3, with a possible D match to TRBD2 (5 bases). CDR1 is MNHNS, CDR2 SASEGT, per germline. CDR3 length: 16 amino acids. Trimming pared 1 base from V and 4 bases from J, leaving 15 bases between. In DNA form, the CDR3 reads TGTGCCAGCAGTGAAGTAATCTGGGGTAGCGCAGATACGCAGTATTTT. This gives the protein CASSEVIWGSADTQYF.